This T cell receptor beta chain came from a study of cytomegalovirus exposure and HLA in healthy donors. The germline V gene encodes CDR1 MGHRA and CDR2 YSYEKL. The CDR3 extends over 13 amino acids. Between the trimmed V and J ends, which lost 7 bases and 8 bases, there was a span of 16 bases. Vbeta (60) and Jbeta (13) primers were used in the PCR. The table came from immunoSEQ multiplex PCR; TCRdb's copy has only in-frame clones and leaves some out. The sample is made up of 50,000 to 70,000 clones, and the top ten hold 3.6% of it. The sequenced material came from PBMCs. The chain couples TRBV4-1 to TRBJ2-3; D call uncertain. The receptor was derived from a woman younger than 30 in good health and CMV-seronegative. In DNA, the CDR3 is TGCGCCAGCACCCAGACCGGAACGGGTACGCAGTATTTT. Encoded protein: CASTQTGTGTQYF.